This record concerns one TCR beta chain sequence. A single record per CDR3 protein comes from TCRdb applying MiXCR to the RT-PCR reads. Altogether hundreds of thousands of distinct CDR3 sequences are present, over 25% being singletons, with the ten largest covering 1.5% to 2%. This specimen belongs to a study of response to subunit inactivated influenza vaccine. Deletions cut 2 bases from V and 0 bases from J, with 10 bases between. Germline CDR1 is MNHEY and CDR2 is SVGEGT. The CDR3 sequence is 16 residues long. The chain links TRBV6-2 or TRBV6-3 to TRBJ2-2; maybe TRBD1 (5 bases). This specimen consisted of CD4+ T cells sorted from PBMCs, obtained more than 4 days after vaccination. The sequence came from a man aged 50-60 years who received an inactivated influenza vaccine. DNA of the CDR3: TGTGCCAGCAGTTACCGAGAAGGGGCGAACACCGGGGAGCTGTTTTTT. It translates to CASSYREGANTGELFF.